These 4 T cell receptor beta chains were sequenced from one sample in a study of CD8 T cells in ankylosing spondylitis. Findings of the study overall: A TCR beta motif of eight or nine highly homologous variants seemed to mark ankylosing spondylitis blood.

These receptors lack a known antigen. MiXCR, applied by TCRdb to the 5' RACE reads, yields one record per CDR3 protein. The table records a few hundred thousand distinct CDR3 sequences, approximately 8% of them present only once. The specimen was blood, either unsorted or a sorted T cell fraction (not recorded which). Every receptor here comes from a male donor with ankylosing spondylitis.

This clonotype was counted between two and nine times. The rearrangement links TRBV7-3 to TRBJ2-2, with 9 positions matching TRBD2. Germline CDR1 and CDR2: SGHTA and FQGTGA. The CDR3 has 17 residues. Trimming cost V 1 base and J 5 bases; bases outside gene matches: 8. Here the CDR3 reads CASSLSFAGGRTGELFF. As DNA, the CDR3 is TGTGCCAGCAGCTTAAGTTTTGCGGGAGGGCGGACCGGGGAGCTGTTTTTT.

This chain connects TRBV20-1 to TRBJ2-1, with a weak D call TRBD2 (6 bases). V was trimmed by 3 bases and J by 3 bases, leaving 9 bases between them. CDR3 length equals 13 residues. The germline gives CDR1 DFQATT, CDR2 SNEGSKA (reference sequence). The CDR3 protein is CSAREGNYNEQFF. The CDR3 region has the DNA TGCAGTGCTAGGGAGGGAAACTACAATGAGCAGTTCTTC.

This clonotype was picked up a small number of times. The chain uses TRBV28 and TRBJ1-2, with D uncertain. Per the germline V gene, CDR1 is MDHEN and CDR2 is SYDVKM. CDR3 size: 11 residues. V was pared by 6 bases and J by 5 bases, with 7 bases between. The CDR3 region is CASSPTYGYTF. Written as DNA, the CDR3 is TGTGCCAGCAGCCCTACGTATGGCTACACCTTC.

The chain combines TRBV20-1 with TRBJ1-1, with TRBD1 identical over 8 bases. V lost 6 bases, J lost 0 bases, and 6 bases stayed unmatched. CDR1 is DFQATT, CDR2 SNEGSKA, per germline (reference sequence). The CDR3 is made up of 14 amino acids. CDR3 amino acids: CSASLGQVNTEAFF. The CDR3 nucleotides read TGCAGTGCCTCATTGGGACAGGTGAACACTGAAGCTTTCTTT.